This entry describes one TCR beta chain. There are many counts of this clonotype. It has no known antigen specificity. Per-base qualities were not stored, and no clone one base away is much larger. As encoded in the germline V gene, CDR1 is LGHNA while CDR2 is YNFKEQ. There are 19 amino acids in the CDR3, from cysteine to phenylalanine inclusive. Of all the DNA, just the CDR3 is kept, 57 bases in frame from base 1. V and J are trimmed by 0 bases and 1 base, and the gene matches miss 11 bases of the junction. This specimen comes from a study of early T cells in non-severe SARS-CoV-2 infection (dated by TCRdb to the early 2020s). Turning to the overall study: Bulk RNA from unsorted whole blood was used for TCR sequencing, so alpha and beta chains could not be paired. Here is what the overall study found, with its caveats: Matching against VDJdb was skewed toward anti-spike CD8 responses, likely underestimated virus-specific expansions, and missed private and CD4 specificities.

Set within a cohort of healthcare workers in London, UK, this nested case-control study involved weekly PCR testing of nasopharyngeal swabs along with blood sampling. Healthcare workers were recruited during the week of the UK lockdown, between 23 and 31 March 2020, and followed weekly for up to roughly 15 weeks. The library came from 5' RACE. Instrument on record: NextSeq 500. In the TCR library protocol, unique molecular identifiers were attached to individual cDNA molecules to correct for PCR bias and sequencing error. Sequencing covered both TCR alpha and beta chains, and within each sample the abundances of alpha and beta sequences were tightly co-correlated. The source study handled its data this way. Decombinator V4 was used to annotate the V gene, J gene and CDR3 of the TCR sequences. TCRs were defined as expanded if a significant change between any two time points was detected under a Poisson model with p below 0.0001. TCR abundances were normalised to the total number of TCRs sequenced per sample and expressed as counts per million. MAIT TCRs were defined by TRAV1-2 paired with TRAJ12, TRAJ20 or TRAJ33, and iNKT TCRs by TRAV10 paired with TRAJ18. VDJdb, accessed 1 November 2021, was searched for CMV, EBV and SARS-CoV-2 annotated TCRs, with TCRs annotated for multiple antigens excluded. TCRdb trimmed public reads at Q25 via fastp, called clones via MiXCR and kept in-frame beta chains. Identical CDR3 protein sequences are pooled into one entry, listed with their most common genes and DNA. The V and J calls, along with clone size, are taken from TCRdb and not from the paper's own processing. Here the sample has under 50,000 distinct CDR3 sequences; roughly 4.5% occur a single time. Under 6.5% of the sample rests with the top ten.

The chain uses TRBV4-2 and TRBJ2-2; TRBD1 matches 7 bases in the middle. The sequenced sample consisted of whole blood. This receptor was obtained from an adult who was a healthcare worker with PCR-confirmed SARS-CoV-2 infection or an uninfected control (not recorded which). The CDR3 region reads CASSQEAQQGPGNTGELFF. The DNA sequence is as follows: TGTGCCAGCAGCCAAGAAGCACAACAGGGGCCGGGGAACACCGGGGAGCTGTTTTTT.